The 22 T cell receptor beta chains in this list originate from one sample, sequenced in a study of cytomegalovirus exposure and HLA in healthy donors. The table came from immunoSEQ multiplex PCR; TCRdb's copy has only in-frame clones and leaves some out. The repertoire holds approximately 120,000 clones, 85% to 90% seen once, with more than 2% in the top ten. The sample taken for sequencing was PBMCs. The receptor source for this set is a woman aged 18-29 years in good health and CMV-seronegative.

This chain uses TRBV9 with TRBJ2-3, with D possibly being TRBD1 (5 bases). CDR1 is SGDLS, CDR2 YYNGEE, per germline. The V gene lost 4 bases and the J gene lost 6 bases, with 12 bases spanning the gap. The CDR3 is made up of 13 amino acids. In nucleotides, the CDR3 is TGTGCCAGCAGCTTCAGGGTAGAGGATACGCAGTATTTT. This sequence encodes CASSFRVEDTQYF.

This sequence joins TRBV30 and TRBJ2-1, with 9 bases aligning to TRBD2. Germline V gene sequence: CDR1 GTSNPN, CDR2 SVGIG (reference sequence). V trimming: 5 bases; J trimming: 0 bases; junction bases outside the gene matches: 2. This CDR3 comprises 14 residues. DNA for the CDR3: TGTGCCTGGGGAGCGGGAGGCTCCTACAATGAGCAGTTCTTC. This translates into CAWGAGGSYNEQFF.

The V call is TRBV2, the J call TRBJ1-2; D gene uncertain. The CDR3 runs to 12 residues. Trimming removed 3 bases at V and 1 base at J, with 3 bases between. CDR1 SNHLY and CDR2 FYNNEI come from the germline V gene. The CDR3 DNA reads as TGTGCCAGCAGTGATCTTAACTATGGCTACACCTTC. It yields the protein CASSDLNYGYTF.

The V and J genes are TRBV13 and TRBJ2-7, with TRBD1 matching 11 bases. Germline V gene lookup returns CDR1 PRHDT and CDR2 FYEKMQ (reference sequence). Trimming at V came to 4 bases and at J to 2 bases, leaving 1 base not matched to a gene. CDR3 length equals 14 residues. As DNA, the CDR3 is TGTGCCAGCAGCTCGGGACAGGGGGCCTACGAGCAGTACTTC. The encoded protein is CASSSGQGAYEQYF.

The V and J genes are TRBV28 and TRBJ2-7, with a tentative D call TRBD1 (6 bases). CDR1 and CDR2 from the germline V gene are MDHEN and SYDVKM. CDR3 size: 15 residues. Deletions cut 5 bases from V and 1 base from J, with 15 bases between. CDR3: CASSPLLDRSYEQYF. The DNA of the CDR3 is TGTGCCAGCAGTCCCCTGCTGGACAGATCCTACGAGCAGTACTTC.

V is TRBV5-4 and J is TRBJ2-2; TRBD1 matches 11 bases. This CDR3 has 17 amino acids. V trimming: 4 bases; J trimming: 3 bases; junction bases outside the gene matches: 8. Germline V lookup: CDR1 SGHNT, CDR2 YYREEE (reference sequence). The CDR3 bases are TGTGCCAGCAGCCACGTACCGGGACAGGGGGACACCGGGGAGCTGTTTTTT. Amino acids: CASSHVPGQGDTGELFF.

The V and J genes are TRBV11-1 and TRBJ2-4; a possible D gene is TRBD1 (6 bases). Per the germline V gene, CDR1 is SGHAT and CDR2 is FQDESV (reference sequence). This CDR3 comprises 15 residues. Trimming took off 1 base at V and 3 bases at J, with 10 bases between the two ends. Here the CDR3 reads CASSLGKGDKNIQYF. The CDR3 nucleotides are TGTGCCAGCAGCTTAGGCAAGGGGGACAAAAACATTCAGTACTTC.

This clone was seen just once. The chain links TRBV27 to TRBJ2-3; 16 nucleotides align to TRBD2. Per germline, CDR1 MNHEY and CDR2 SMNVEV (reference sequence). The CDR3 runs 15 residues. The ends lost 2 bases at V and 9 bases at J; junction bases unmatched: 2. Here the CDR3 DNA reads TGTGCCAGCAGTTTAGGGACTAGCGGGAGGGGGACGCAGTATTTT. This sequence encodes CASSLGTSGRGTQYF.

This CDR3 is CASSSLDREGLGYTF. In DNA, the CDR3 is TGTGCCAGCAGTTCACTGGACAGGGAAGGTCTTGGCTACACCTTC. This chain joins TRBV28 and TRBJ1-2; 8 nucleotides match TRBD1. This CDR3 region has 15 residues. V lost 4 bases, J lost 7 bases, and 11 bases stayed unmatched. Germline lookup yields CDR1 MDHEN and CDR2 SYDVKM.

This sequence joins TRBV19 and TRBJ2-1, with D possibly matching TRBD2 (6 bases). Per germline, CDR1 LNHDA and CDR2 SQIVND (reference sequence). This CDR3 spans 14 amino acids. Trimming took off 6 bases at V and 3 bases at J, with 12 bases between the two ends. The CDR3 loop is CASSRGIDYNEQFF. In nucleotides, the CDR3 is TGTGCCAGTAGCCGGGGGATAGACTACAATGAGCAGTTCTTC.

The rearrangement links TRBV18 to TRBJ2-3; no firm D call. The CDR3 consists of 16 residues. Trimming removed 1 base from V and 0 bases from J, with 11 bases in between. CDR1 and CDR2 (germline): KGHSH, LQKENI. The chain's CDR3 is CASSPLNTRSTDTQYF. In DNA form, the CDR3 reads TGTGCCAGCTCACCACTTAACACCCGCAGCACAGATACGCAGTATTTT.

The CDR3 is CASSLEGAQGYTF. The CDR3 nucleotides read TGTGCCAGCAGCTTAGAGGGGGCGCAAGGCTACACCTTC. This chain joins TRBV7-9 and TRBJ1-2, with TRBD1 matching over 7 bases. After removal of 1 base from V and 8 bases from J, the junction contained 4 bases not matched to a gene. Germline V CDR1 and CDR2: SEHNR, FQNEAQ (reference sequence). The CDR3 is made up of 13 amino acids.

The V and J genes are TRBV7-3 and TRBJ2-3; 7 nucleotides agree with TRBD1. The germline V gene encodes CDR1 SGHTA and CDR2 FQGTGA. Germline trimming cut 8 bases from V and 5 bases from J; bases unmatched to any gene: 1. CDR3 length: 11 residues. CDR3 sequence reads: CASSGGDTQYF. The CDR3, as DNA: TGTGCCAGCTCAGGGGGAGATACGCAGTATTTT. Drawing the rest from reference TRBV7-3 and TRBJ2-3, the complete variable domain is GAGVSQTPSNKVTEKGKYVELRCDPISGHTALYWYRQSLGQGPEFLIYFQGTGAADDSGLPNDRFFAVRPEGSVSTLKIQRTERGDSAVYLCASSGGDTQYFGPGTRLTVL.

This chain links TRBV29-1 with TRBJ2-2; D not certain. CDR3 length: 12 residues. CDR1 is SQVTM and CDR2 is ANQGSEA in the germline V gene. Deletions cut 4 bases from V and 1 base from J, with 4 bases between. The CDR3 protein is CSVAGNTGELFF. DNA of the CDR3: TGCAGCGTTGCCGGGAACACCGGGGAGCTGTTTTTT.

The chain has TRBV5-4 and TRBJ2-2; 9 positions match TRBD2. Germline CDR1 is SGHNT and CDR2 is YYREEE (reference sequence). Trimming took 0 bases from V and 5 from J; bases not matched to a gene: 8. This CDR3 is built from 17 residues. In DNA form, the CDR3 reads TGTGCCAGCAGCTTGGGGGGGTTAGCGGGAGAAACCGGGGAGCTGTTTTTT. Protein product: CASSLGGLAGETGELFF.

The V call is TRBV28, the J call TRBJ2-1; TRBD2 is a possible D gene (6 bases). Trimming removed 7 bases at V and 7 bases at J, with 20 bases between. Germline V gives CDR1 MDHEN, CDR2 SYDVKM. This CDR3 spans 15 amino acids. CDR3 in amino acids: CASTAGTSEGNEQFF. In nucleotides, the CDR3 is TGTGCCAGCACCGCCGGGACTTCCGAAGGGAATGAGCAGTTCTTC.

The chain is built from TRBV10-3 and TRBJ2-7, with D tentatively TRBD1 (6 bases). V was pared by 1 base and J by 0 bases, with 16 bases between. Per germline, CDR1 ENHRY and CDR2 SYGVKD. The CDR3 runs 17 residues. CDR3 residues: CAISEWGTGTTSYEQYF. The CDR3, as DNA: TGTGCCATCAGTGAGTGGGGGACCGGGACAACCTCCTACGAGCAGTACTTC.

The chain carries TRBV6-5 and TRBJ1-1; no clear D. Trimming stripped 4 bases from V and 3 bases from J, with 12 bases between. Germline V gene lookup returns CDR1 MNHEY and CDR2 SVGAGI. This CDR3 spans 14 amino acids. In DNA, the CDR3 is TGTGCCAGCAGTTTCCGGGCCGGGGACACTGAAGCTTTCTTT. Translation gives CASSFRAGDTEAFF.

The rearrangement joins TRBV28 to TRBJ2-7; 8 bases agree with TRBD1. Germline loops: CDR1 MDHEN, CDR2 SYDVKM. J lost 2 bases, V lost 4 bases, and 7 bases had no gene match. The CDR3 covers 15 residues. In nucleotides, the CDR3 is TGTGCCAGCAGTTATTTAGGGACAGGTCCCTACGAGCAGTACTTC. This encodes CASSYLGTGPYEQYF.

This clone was picked up a small number of times. The rearrangement joins TRBV7-6 to TRBJ2-3; D not certain. CDR1 is SGHVS and CDR2 is FNYEAQ in the germline V gene. The CDR3 spans 14 residues. V was trimmed by 5 bases and J by 7 bases, leaving 16 bases between them. CDR3 DNA: TGTGCCAGCAGCCCCCGGCTGGAGATACATACGCAGTATTTT. Amino acid sequence: CASSPRLEIHTQYF.

The chain recombines TRBV4-1 with TRBJ2-7; tentatively, D is TRBD1 (7 bases). This CDR3 spans 14 amino acids. Trimming removed 4 bases from V and 3 bases from J, with 13 bases in between. Germline-derived CDR1 and CDR2 are MGHRA and YSYEKL. CDR3: CASSRHQGGYEQYF. CDR3 coding DNA: TGCGCCAGCAGCCGACACCAGGGGGGCTACGAGCAGTACTTC.

The chain couples TRBV18 to TRBJ1-4; 7 nucleotides line up with TRBD1. CDR1 KGHSH and CDR2 LQKENI come from the germline V gene. The CDR3 sequence is 17 residues long. Trimming took 5 bases from V and 7 from J; bases not matched to a gene: 16. The CDR3 loop reads CASSTASPGTVREKLFF. In nucleotides, the CDR3 is TGTGCCAGCTCAACGGCCTCTCCCGGGACAGTGCGTGAAAAACTGTTTTTT. The whole variable domain, remainder taken from reference TRBV18 and TRBJ1-4, is NAGVMQNPRHLVRRRGQEARLRCSPMKGHSHVYWYRQLPEEGLKFMVYLQKENIIDESGMPKERFSAEFPKEGPSILRIQQVVRGDSAAYFCASSTASPGTVREKLFFGSGTQLSVL.